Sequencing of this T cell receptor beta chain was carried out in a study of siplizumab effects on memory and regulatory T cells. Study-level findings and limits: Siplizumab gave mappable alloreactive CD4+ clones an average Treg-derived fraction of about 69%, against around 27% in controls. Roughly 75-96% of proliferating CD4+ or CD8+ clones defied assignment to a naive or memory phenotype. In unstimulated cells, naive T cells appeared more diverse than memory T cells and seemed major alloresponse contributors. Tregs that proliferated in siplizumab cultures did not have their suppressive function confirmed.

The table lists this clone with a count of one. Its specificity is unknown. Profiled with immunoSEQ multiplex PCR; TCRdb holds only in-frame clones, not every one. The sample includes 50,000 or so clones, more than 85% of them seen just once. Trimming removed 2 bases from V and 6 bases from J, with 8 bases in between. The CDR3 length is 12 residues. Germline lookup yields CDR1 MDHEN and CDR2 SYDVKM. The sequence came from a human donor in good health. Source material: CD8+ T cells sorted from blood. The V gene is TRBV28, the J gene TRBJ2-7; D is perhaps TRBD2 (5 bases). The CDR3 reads CASSLDEGEQYF. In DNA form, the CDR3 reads TGTGCCAGCAGTTTAGACGAGGGCGAGCAGTACTTC.